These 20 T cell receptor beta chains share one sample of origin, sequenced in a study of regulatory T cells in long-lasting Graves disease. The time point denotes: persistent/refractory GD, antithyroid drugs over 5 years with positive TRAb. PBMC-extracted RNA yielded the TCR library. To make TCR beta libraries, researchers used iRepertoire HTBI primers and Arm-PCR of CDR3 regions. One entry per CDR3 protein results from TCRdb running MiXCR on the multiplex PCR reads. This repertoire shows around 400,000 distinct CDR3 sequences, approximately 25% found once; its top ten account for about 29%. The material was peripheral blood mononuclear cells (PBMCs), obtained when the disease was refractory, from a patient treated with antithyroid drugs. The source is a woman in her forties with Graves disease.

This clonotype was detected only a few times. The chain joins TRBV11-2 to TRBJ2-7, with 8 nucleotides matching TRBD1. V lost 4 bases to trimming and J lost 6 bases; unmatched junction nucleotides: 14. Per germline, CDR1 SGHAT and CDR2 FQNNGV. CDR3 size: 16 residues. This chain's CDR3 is CASSSMTGTGATEQYF. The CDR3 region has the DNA TGTGCCAGCAGCTCGATGACCGGGACAGGTGCCACCGAGCAGTACTTC.

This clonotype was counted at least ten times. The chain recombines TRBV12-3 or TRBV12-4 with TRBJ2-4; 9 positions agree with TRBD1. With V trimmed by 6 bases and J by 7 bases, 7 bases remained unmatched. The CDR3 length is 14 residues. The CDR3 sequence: CASSLRDRANIQYF. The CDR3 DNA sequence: TGTGCCAGCAGCCTCCGGGACAGGGCGAACATTCAGTACTTC.

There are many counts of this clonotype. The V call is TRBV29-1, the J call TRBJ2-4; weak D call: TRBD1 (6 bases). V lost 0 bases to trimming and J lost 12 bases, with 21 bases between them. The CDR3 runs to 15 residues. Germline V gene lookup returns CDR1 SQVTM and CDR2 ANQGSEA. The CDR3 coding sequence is TGCAGCGTTGAAGATGGGTTTGGAGAGGGGACAACTCAGTACTTC. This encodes CSVEDGFGEGTTQYF.

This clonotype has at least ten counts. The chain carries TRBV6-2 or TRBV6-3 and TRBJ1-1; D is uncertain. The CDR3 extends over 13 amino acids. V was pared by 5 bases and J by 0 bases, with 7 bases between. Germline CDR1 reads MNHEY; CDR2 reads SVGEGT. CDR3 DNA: TGTGCCAGCAGTGTGTCGCTGAACACTGAAGCTTTCTTT. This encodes CASSVSLNTEAFF.

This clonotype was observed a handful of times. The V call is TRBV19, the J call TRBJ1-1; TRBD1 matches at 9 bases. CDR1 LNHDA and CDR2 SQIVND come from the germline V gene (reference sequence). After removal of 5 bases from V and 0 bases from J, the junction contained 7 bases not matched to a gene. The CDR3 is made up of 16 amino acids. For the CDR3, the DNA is TGTGCCAGTAGTGACGGGACAGGGATCATGAACACTGAAGCTTTCTTT. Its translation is CASSDGTGIMNTEAFF.

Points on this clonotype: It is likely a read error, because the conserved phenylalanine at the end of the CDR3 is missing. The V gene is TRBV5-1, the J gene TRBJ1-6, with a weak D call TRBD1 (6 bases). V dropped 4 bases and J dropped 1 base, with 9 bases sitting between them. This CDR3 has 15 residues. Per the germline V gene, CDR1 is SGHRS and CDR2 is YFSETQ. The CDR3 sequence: CASSPGASYNSPLHS. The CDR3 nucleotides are TGCGCCAGCAGCCCAGGGGCGTCCTATAATTCACCCCTCCACTCT.

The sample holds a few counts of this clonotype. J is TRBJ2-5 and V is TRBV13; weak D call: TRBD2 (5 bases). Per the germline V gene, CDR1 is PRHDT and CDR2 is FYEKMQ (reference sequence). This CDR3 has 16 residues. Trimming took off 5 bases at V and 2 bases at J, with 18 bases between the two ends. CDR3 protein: CASSPRARGPQETQYF. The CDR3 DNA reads TGTGCCAGCAGCCCAAGGGCCCGAGGGCCACAAGAGACCCAGTACTTC. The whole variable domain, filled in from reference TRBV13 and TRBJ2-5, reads AAGVIQSPRHLIKEKRETATLKCYPIPRHDTVYWYQQGPGQDPQFLISFYEKMQSDKGSIPDRFSAQQFSDYHSELNMSSLELGDSALYFCASSPRARGPQETQYFGPGTRLLVL.

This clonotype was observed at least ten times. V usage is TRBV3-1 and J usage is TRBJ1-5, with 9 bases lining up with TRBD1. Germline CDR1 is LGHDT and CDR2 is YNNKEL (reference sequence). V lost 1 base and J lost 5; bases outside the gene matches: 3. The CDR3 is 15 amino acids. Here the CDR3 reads CASSQGTGVYQPQHF. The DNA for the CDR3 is TGTGCCAGCAGCCAAGGGACAGGGGTTTATCAGCCCCAGCATTTT.

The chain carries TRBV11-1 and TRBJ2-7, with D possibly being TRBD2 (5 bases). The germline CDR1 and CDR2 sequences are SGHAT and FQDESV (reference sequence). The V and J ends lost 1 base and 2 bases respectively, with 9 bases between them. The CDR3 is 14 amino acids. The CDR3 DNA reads TGTGCCAGCAGCTTAGACGGACTCACCTACGAGCAGTACTTC. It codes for CASSLDGLTYEQYF.

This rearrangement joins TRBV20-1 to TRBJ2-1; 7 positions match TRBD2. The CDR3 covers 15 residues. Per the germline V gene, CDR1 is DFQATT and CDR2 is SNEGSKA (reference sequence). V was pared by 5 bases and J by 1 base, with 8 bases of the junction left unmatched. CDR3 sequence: CSARRLAGSYNEQFF. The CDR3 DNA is TGCAGTGCTCGTCGACTAGCTGGGTCCTACAATGAGCAGTTCTTC.

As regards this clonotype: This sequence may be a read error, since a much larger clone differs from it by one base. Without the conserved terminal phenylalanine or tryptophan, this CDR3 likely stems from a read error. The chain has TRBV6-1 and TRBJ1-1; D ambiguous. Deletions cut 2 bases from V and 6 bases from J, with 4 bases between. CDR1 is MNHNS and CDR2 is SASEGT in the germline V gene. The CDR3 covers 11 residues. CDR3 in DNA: TGTGCCAGCAGTGAATTCTCTGAAGCTTTCTCT. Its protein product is CASSEFSEAFS.

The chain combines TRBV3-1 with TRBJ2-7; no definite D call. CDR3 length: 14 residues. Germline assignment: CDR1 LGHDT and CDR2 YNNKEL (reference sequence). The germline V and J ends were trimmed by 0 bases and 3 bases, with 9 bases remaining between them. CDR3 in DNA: TGTGCCAGCAGCCAAGACATCAGGTTCTACGAGCAGTACTTC. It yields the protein CASSQDIRFYEQYF.

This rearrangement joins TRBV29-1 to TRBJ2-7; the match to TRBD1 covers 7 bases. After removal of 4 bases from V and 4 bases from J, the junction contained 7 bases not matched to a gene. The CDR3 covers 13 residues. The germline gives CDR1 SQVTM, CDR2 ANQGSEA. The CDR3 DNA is TGCAGCGTTGCCGGACAGGCTATATACGAGCAGTACTTC. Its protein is CSVAGQAIYEQYF.

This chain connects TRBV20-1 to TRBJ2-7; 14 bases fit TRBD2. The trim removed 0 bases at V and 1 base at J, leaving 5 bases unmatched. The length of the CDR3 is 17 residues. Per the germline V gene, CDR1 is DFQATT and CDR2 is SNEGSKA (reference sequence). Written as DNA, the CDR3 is TGCAGTGCTAGAGATGTAGGGACTAGCGGGAGATCCTACGAGCAGTACTTC. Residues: CSARDVGTSGRSYEQYF.

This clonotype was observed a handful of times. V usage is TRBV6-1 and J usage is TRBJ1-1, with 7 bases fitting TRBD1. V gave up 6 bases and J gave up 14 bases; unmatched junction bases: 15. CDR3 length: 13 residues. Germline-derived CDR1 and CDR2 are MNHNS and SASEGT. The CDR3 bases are TGTGCCAGCAGACTACTACAGACAGGGATTGGCTTCTTT. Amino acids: CASRLLQTGIGFF.

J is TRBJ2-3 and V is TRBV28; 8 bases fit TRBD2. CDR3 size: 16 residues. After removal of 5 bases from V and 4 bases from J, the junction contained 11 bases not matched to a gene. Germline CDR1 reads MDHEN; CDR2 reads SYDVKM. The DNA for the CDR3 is TGTGCCAGCAGTGTGGCGGGAGGCTTGAGCGCAGATACGCAGTATTTT. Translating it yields CASSVAGGLSADTQYF.

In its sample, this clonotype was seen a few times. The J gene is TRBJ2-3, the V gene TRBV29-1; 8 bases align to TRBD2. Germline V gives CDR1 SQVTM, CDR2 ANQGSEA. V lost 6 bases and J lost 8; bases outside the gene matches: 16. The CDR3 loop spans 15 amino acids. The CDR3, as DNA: TGCAGCGTCCGCGGGGGGAAAATAGTCTCGTTTACGCAGTATTTT. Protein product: CSVRGGKIVSFTQYF.

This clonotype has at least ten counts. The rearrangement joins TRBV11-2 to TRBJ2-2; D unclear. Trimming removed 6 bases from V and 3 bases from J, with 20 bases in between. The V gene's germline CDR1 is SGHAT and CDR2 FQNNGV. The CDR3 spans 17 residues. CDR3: CASRPVRQLHHTGELFF. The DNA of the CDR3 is TGTGCCAGCAGACCAGTAAGACAATTACATCACACCGGGGAGCTGTTTTTT.

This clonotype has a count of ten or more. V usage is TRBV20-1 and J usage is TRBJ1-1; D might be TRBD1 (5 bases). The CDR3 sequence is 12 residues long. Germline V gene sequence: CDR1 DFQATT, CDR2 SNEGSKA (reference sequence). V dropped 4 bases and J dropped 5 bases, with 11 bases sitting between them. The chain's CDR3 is CSAMTVWTEAFF. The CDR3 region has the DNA TGCAGTGCTATGACAGTATGGACTGAAGCTTTCTTT.

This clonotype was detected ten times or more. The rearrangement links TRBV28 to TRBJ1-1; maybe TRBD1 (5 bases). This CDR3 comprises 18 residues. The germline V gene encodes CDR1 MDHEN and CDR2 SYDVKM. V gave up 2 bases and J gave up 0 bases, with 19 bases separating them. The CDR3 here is CASSLVLRTSSMNTEAFF. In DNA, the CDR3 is TGTGCCAGCAGTTTAGTTCTCAGGACAAGTTCCATGAACACTGAAGCTTTCTTT.